The source of this T cell receptor (beta chain) is a study of T-cell memory formation after mild COVID-19. Study context: Among the donors, TCR clusters were largely specific to each donor.

CDR1 LNHNV and CDR2 YYDKDF come from the germline V gene (reference sequence). The ends were cut back, 4 bases at V and 5 bases at J, with 8 bases in the middle. CDR3 length equals 13 residues. Study-wide results and caveats: The study found balanced CD4/CD8 in clones contracting day 15 to 85 and a CD4+ lean in later expanders.

This clonotype was detected only a few times. Antigen specificity is unknown. TCRdb passed the 5' RACE reads through MiXCR, listing each CDR3 protein once. The profile covers about 120,000 distinct CDR3 sequences, with 20% to 25% appearing a single time and roughly 37% taken by the ten largest. V gene TRBV15 combines with J gene TRBJ2-2; possibly TRBD2 for D (5 bases). The sample consisted of PBMCs or a T cell subset sorted from them (not recorded which). The sequence was obtained from a man younger than 30 who had mild COVID-19 (a few samples of this study predate the infection). Cell type and time point are not known. DNA of the CDR3: TGTGCCACCAGCAAAAGGGAGACCGGGGAGCTGTTTTTT. Its translation: CATSKRETGELFF.